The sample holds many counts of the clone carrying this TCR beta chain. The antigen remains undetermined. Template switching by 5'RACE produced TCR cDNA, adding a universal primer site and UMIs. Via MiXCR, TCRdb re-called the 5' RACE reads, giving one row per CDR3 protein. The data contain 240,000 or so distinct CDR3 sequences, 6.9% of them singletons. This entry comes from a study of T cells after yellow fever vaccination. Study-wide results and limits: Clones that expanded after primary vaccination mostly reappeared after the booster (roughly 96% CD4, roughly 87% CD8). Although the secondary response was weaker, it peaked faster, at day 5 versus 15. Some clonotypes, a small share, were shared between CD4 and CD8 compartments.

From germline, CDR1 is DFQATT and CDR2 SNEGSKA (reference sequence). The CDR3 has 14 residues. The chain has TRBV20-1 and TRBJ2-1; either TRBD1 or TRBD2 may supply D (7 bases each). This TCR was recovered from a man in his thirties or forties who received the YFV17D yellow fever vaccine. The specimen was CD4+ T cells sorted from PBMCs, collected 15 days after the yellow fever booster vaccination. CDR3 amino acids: CSALRGGERHEQFF. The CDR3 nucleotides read TGCAGCGCCCTCAGGGGGGGGGAGCGCCATGAGCAGTTCTTC.